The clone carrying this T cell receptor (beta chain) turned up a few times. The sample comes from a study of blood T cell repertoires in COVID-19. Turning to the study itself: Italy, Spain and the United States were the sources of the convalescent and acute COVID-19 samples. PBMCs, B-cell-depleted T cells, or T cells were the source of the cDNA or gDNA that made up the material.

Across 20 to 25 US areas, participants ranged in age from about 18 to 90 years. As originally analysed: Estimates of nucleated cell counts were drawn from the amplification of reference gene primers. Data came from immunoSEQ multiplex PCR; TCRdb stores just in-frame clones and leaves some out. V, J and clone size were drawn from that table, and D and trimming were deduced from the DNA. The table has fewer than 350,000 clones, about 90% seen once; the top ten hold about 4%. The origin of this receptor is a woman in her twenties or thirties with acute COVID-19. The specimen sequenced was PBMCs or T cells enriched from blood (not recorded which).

The CDR3 DNA reads as TGTGCCAGTAGTGACGGACAGTTATTTAATTCACCCCTCCACTTT. It yields the protein CASSDGQLFNSPLHF. The chain recombines TRBV19 with TRBJ1-6, with D maybe TRBD1 (6 bases). There are 15 residues in the CDR3. V was cut by 5 bases and J by 6 bases, with 14 bases left in between. The germline gives CDR1 LNHDA, CDR2 SQIVND (reference sequence).